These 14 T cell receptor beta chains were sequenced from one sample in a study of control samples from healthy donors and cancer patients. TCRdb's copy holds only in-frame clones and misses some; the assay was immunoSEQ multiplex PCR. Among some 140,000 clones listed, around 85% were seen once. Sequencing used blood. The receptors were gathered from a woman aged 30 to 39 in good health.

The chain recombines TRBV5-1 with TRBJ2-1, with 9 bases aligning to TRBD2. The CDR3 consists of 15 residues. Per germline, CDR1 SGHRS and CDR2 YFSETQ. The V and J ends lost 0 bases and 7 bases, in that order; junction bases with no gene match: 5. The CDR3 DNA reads TGCGCCAGCAGCTTGGAGGCTAGCGGGACAAATGAGCAGTTCTTC. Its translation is CASSLEASGTNEQFF.

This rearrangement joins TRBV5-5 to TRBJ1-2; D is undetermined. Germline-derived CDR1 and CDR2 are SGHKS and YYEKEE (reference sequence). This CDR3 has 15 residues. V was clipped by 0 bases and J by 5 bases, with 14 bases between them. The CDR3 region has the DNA TGTGCCAGCAGCTTGGATCCATCGCGCATTTATGGCTACACCTTC. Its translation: CASSLDPSRIYGYTF. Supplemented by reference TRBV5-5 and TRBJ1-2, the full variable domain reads DAGVTQSPTHLIKTRGQQVTLRCSPISGHKSVSWYQQVLGQGPQFIFQYYEKEERGRGNFPDRFSARQFPNYSSELNVNALLLGDSALYLCASSLDPSRIYGYTFGSGTRLTVV.

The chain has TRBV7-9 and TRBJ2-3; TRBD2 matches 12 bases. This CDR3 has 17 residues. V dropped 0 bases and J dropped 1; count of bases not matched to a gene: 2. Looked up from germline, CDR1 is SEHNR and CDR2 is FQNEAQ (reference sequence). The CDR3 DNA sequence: TGTGCCAGCAGCTTAGCTAGGACTAGCGGGGGCACAGATACGCAGTATTTT. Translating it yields CASSLARTSGGTDTQYF.

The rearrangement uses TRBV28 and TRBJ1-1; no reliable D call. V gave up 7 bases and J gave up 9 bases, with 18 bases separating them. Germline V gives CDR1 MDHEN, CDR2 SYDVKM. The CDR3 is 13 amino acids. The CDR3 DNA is TGTGCCAGCATCACGCCCACCCTGTATAAAGCTTTCTTT. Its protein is CASITPTLYKAFF.

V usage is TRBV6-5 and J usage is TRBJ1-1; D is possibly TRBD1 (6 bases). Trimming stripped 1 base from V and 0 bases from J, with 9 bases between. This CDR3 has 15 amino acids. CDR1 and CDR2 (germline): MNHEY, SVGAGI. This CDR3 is CASSYLGGLNTEAFF. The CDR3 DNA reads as TGTGCCAGCAGTTACTTAGGGGGGCTGAACACTGAAGCTTTCTTT.

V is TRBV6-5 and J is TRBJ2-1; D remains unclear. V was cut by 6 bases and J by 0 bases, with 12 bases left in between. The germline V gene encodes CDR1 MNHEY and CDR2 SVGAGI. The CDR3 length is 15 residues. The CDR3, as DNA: TGTGCCAGCAGCCTTCTGGCGAACTCCTACAATGAGCAGTTCTTC. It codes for CASSLLANSYNEQFF.

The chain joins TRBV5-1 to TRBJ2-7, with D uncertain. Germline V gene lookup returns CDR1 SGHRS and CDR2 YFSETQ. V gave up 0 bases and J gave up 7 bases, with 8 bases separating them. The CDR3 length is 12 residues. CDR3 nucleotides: TGCGCCAGCAGCTTGGTCTCCACTGAGCAGTACTTC. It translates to CASSLVSTEQYF.

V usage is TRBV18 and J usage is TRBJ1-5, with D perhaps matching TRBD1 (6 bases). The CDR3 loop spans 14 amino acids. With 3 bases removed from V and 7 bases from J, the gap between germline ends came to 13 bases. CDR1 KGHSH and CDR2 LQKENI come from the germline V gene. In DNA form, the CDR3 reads TGTGCCAGCTCACCGGGCCTGGACAGCCAGCCCCAGCATTTT. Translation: CASSPGLDSQPQHF.

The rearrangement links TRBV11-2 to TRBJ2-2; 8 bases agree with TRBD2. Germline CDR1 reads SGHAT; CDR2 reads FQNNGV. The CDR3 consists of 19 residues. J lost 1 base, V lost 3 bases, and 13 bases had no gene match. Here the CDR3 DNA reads TGTGCCAGCAGCTTCCGCCCTTCCCTTCTAGCGGGGAACACCGGGGAGCTGTTTTTT. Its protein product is CASSFRPSLLAGNTGELFF. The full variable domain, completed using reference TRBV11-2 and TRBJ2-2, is EAGVAQSPRYKIIEKRQSVAFWCNPISGHATLYWYQQILGQGPKLLIQFQNNGVVDDSQLPKDRFSAERLKGVDSTLKIQPAKLEDSAVYLCASSFRPSLLAGNTGELFFGEGSRLTVL.

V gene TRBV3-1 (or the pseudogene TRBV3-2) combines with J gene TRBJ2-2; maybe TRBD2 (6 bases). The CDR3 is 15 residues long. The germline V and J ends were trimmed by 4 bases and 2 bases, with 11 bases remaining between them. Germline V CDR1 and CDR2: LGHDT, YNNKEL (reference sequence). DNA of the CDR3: TGTGCCAGCAGCCCTCTGGGGGGAAACACCGGGGAGCTGTTTTTT. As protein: CASSPLGGNTGELFF.

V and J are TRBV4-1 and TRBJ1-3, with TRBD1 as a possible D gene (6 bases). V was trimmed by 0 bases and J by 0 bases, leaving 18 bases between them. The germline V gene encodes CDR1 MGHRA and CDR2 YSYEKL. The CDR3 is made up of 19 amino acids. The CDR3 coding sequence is TGCGCCAGCAGCCAAGAAGCAAAAGACAGGTCTACCTCTGGAAACACCATATATTTT. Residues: CASSQEAKDRSTSGNTIYF.

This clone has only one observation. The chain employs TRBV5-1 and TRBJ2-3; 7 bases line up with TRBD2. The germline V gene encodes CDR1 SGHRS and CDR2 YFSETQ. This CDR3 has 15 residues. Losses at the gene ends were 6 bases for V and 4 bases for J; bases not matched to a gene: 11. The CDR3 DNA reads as TGCGCCAGCACTATTTTATCGGGGGGTTCAGATACGCAGTATTTT. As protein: CASTILSGGSDTQYF.

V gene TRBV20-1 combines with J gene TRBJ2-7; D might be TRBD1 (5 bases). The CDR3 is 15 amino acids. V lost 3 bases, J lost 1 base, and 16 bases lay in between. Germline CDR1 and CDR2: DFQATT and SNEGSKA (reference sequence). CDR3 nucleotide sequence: TGCAGTGCTAGTCGCATACCGGCAGGGTCCTACGAGCAGTACTTC. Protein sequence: CSASRIPAGSYEQYF.

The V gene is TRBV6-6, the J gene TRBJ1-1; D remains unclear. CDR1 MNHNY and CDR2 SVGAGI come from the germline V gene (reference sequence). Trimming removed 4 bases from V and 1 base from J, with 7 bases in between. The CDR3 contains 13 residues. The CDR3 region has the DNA TGTGCCAGCAGTTCCTCTCCGAACACTGAAGCTTTCTTT. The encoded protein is CASSSSPNTEAFF.